Listed below are T cell receptor beta chains from one sample, sequenced in a study of T cells after yellow fever vaccination. MiXCR, applied by TCRdb to the 5' RACE reads, yields one record per CDR3 protein. This table has roughly 310,000 distinct CDR3 sequences, roughly 8.7% appearing once. The source was PBMCs, collected on the day of the first yellow fever vaccination. These receptors were obtained from a man younger than 30 who received the YFV17D yellow fever vaccine. CDR3s include the opening cysteine and the closing phenylalanine or tryptophan. The order of the fields is clone size, V gene, J gene, D gene, CDR3 protein, CDR3 DNA. The D gene is left open where the match is weak. Clone size, where shown, is once, few, many, or a class for clones that have expanded.

few	TRBV5-1	TRBJ2-7	.	CASSLRTINYEQYF	TGCGCCAGCAGCTTGCGCACGATTAACTACGAGCAGTACTTC
.	TRBV12-3/TRBV12-4	TRBJ1-5	.	CASSFGQVNQPQHF	TGTGCCAGCAGTTTCGGGCAGGTCAATCAGCCCCAGCATTTT
few	TRBV24-1	TRBJ1-2	TRBD1	CATSDHRGGYGYTF	TGTGCCACCAGTGACCACAGGGGTGGGTATGGCTACACCTTC
.	TRBV7-9	TRBJ2-1	.	CASSVRYNRSFDEQFF	TGTGCCAGCAGCGTAAGATATAACAGGTCTTTCGATGAGCAGTTCTTC
.	TRBV7-8	TRBJ2-2	TRBD2	CASSLMFAGVPGELFF	TGTGCCAGCAGCTTGATGTTTGCGGGGGTACCCGGGGAGCTGTTTTTT
many	TRBV7-3	TRBJ2-1	.	CASSLTGYNEQFF	TGTGCCAGCAGCTTAACAGGGTACAATGAGCAGTTCTTC
many	TRBV3-1	TRBJ2-7	.	CASSQGGYEQYF	TGTGCCAGCAGCCAAGGGGGCTACGAGCAGTACTTC
many	TRBV5-1	TRBJ2-7	TRBD1	CASSFQDRIEQYF	TGCGCCAGCAGCTTCCAGGACAGGATAGAGCAGTACTTC
few	TRBV5-1	TRBJ2-3	TRBD2	CASRDGTSVDTQYF	TGCGCCAGCAGGGACGGGACTAGTGTGGATACGCAGTATTTT
few	TRBV10-3	TRBJ2-7	TRBD1	CAISPQLGQPHEQYF	TGTGCCATCAGCCCTCAATTGGGACAGCCCCACGAGCAGTACTTC
few	TRBV4-2	TRBJ1-2	TRBD1	CASSPGQGIFYGYTF	TGTGCCAGCAGCCCTGGACAGGGGATCTTCTATGGCTACACCTTC
.	TRBV7-2	TRBJ1-2	TRBD1	CASSLTRDRVGGYTF	TGTGCCAGCAGCTTAACCCGGGACAGGGTGGGAGGCTACACCTTC
.	TRBV18	TRBJ1-6	.	CASSPTAWDGRSDNSPLHF	TGTGCCAGCTCACCGACCGCTTGGGACGGGCGATCGGATAATTCACCCCTCCACTTT
.	TRBV12-3/TRBV12-4	TRBJ1-2	.	CASSFVREYGYTF	TGTGCCAGCAGTTTTGTCAGAGAATATGGCTACACCTTC
.	TRBV4-2	TRBJ2-2	TRBD2	CASSPFVAGGPTGELFF	TGTGCCAGCAGCCCCTTTGTAGCGGGGGGTCCCACCGGGGAGCTGTTTTTT
few	TRBV7-9	TRBJ2-3	TRBD1	CASSLEDRAQYF	TGTGCCAGCAGCTTAGAGGACAGGGCGCAGTATTTT
few	TRBV2	TRBJ2-2	.	CASMGRTNTGELFF	TGTGCCAGCATGGGCAGAACGAACACCGGGGAGCTGTTTTTT
.	TRBV7-3	TRBJ1-3	.	CASSPDGTGGNTIYF	TGTGCCAGCAGCCCCGACGGGACGGGAGGAAACACCATATATTTT
few	TRBV5-5	TRBJ2-5	.	CASRTTGRETQYF	TGTGCCAGCAGAACCACAGGGCGTGAGACCCAGTACTTC
few	TRBV24-1	TRBJ2-3	.	CATSEEQGSADTQYF	TGTGCCACCAGTGAAGAACAGGGAAGCGCTGATACGCAGTATTTT
.	TRBV6-1	TRBJ2-2	TRBD1	CASSPGTGITGELFF	TGTGCCAGCAGCCCCGGGACAGGGATCACCGGGGAGCTGTTTTTT
many	TRBV5-1	TRBJ2-3	.	CASSLGTSTDTQYF	TGTGCCAGCAGCTTAGGGACTAGCACAGATACGCAGTATTTT
few	TRBV7-3	TRBJ2-5	.	CASSRDSTQETQYF	TGTGCCAGCAGCCGGGACTCTACCCAAGAGACCCAGTACTTC
.	TRBV20-1	TRBJ2-1	TRBD2	CSVRGGYEQFF	TGCAGTGTCCGGGGGGGCTATGAGCAGTTCTTC
many	TRBV14	TRBJ2-7	TRBD1	CASSPGTGGIYEQYF	TGTGCCAGCAGCCCGGGGACAGGGGGCATCTACGAGCAGTACTTC
many	TRBV28	TRBJ2-2	.	CASIPGSANTGELFF	TGTGCCAGCATCCCAGGTTCTGCGAACACCGGGGAGCTGTTTTTT
.	TRBV7-2	TRBJ1-5	.	CASSVRINQPQHF	TGTGCCAGCAGCGTACGGATCAATCAGCCCCAGCATTTT
.	TRBV11-2	TRBJ1-6	.	CASSLKRDGNSPLHF	TGTGCCAGCAGCTTAAAGCGGGACGGCAATTCACCCCTCCACTTT
.	TRBV28	TRBJ2-3	.	CASSSLWTSTSTDTQYF	TGTGCCAGCAGTTCCTTGTGGACATCCACTAGCACAGATACGCAGTATTTT
few	TRBV5-1	TRBJ2-5	.	CASRTEPQETQYF	TGCGCCAGCAGGACAGAGCCTCAAGAGACCCAGTACTTC
many	TRBV12-3/TRBV12-4	TRBJ2-6	TRBD1	CASSTTGAGANVLTF	TGTGCCAGCAGTACCACAGGGGCTGGGGCCAACGTCCTGACTTTC